A single sample is the source of the 9 T cell receptor beta chains below, sequenced in a study of HIV-infected patients and healthy controls (dated by TCRdb to the mid-2010s). Receptor libraries were prepared by 5' RACE. Sequenced on an Illumina MiSeq. TCRdb ran its own pipeline on the public reads, namely fastp trimming at Q25 and MiXCR clone calling, and kept in-frame beta chains. Rows merge per CDR3 protein into single entries with the most common DNA and genes. The sample table holds around 62,000 distinct CDR3 sequences, of which under 25% were seen once. Jointly, the top ten make up more than 1.4% of the sample. The sample was CD4+ T cells from blood. The receptor set was obtained from a human donor in good health.

Turning to this clonotype: One end of the junction is discordant with germline, which a read error may explain. The genes are TRBV5-1 and TRBJ1-2; possible D gene TRBD1, 5 bases. This CDR3 spans 15 amino acids. Germline V lookup: CDR1 SGHRS, CDR2 YFSETQ. The CDR3 spells CDSSLSVGAIYGYTF. CDR3 coding DNA: TGCGACAGCAGCTTATCGGTCGGGGCCATCTATGGCTACACCTTC.

In this sample, this clonotype turned up many times. The rearrangement uses TRBV2 and TRBJ2-1; D is possibly TRBD1 (5 bases). In germline, CDR1 is SNHLY, CDR2 FYNNEI. Trimming took 9 bases from V and 8 from J, leaving 17 bases between them. The CDR3 runs 13 residues. CDR3 sequence reads: CASHENQGHEQFF. The CDR3, as DNA: TGTGCCAGTCATGAGAATCAGGGCCATGAGCAGTTCTTC.

The V call is TRBV6-1, the J call TRBJ1-5; a weak D match, TRBD1 (5 bases). The germline V gene encodes CDR1 MNHNS and CDR2 SASEGT. The CDR3 has 14 residues. The germline V and J ends were trimmed by 6 bases and 3 bases, with 12 bases remaining between them. CDR3 residues: CASSGAGFNQPQHF. The CDR3 nucleotides are TGTGCCAGCAGCGGGGCGGGGTTCAATCAGCCCCAGCATTTT.

This clonotype has only a few counts. The V call is TRBV14, the J call TRBJ2-1; a weak D match, TRBD2 (6 bases). Germline CDR1 SGHDN, CDR2 FVKESK. Trimming took off 3 bases at V and 2 bases at J, with 14 bases between the two ends. The length of the CDR3 is 16 residues. The CDR3 loop reads CASSHLAGKTYNEQFF. CDR3 DNA: TGTGCCAGCAGCCACCTGGCGGGGAAAACCTACAATGAGCAGTTCTTC.

Many counts were recorded for this clonotype. The rearrangement joins TRBV15 to TRBJ1-6; D perhaps matches TRBD1 (5 bases). Per germline, CDR1 LNHNV and CDR2 YYDKDF (reference sequence). The CDR3 has 15 amino acids. Trimming removed 0 bases at V and 9 bases at J, with 12 bases between. The CDR3 sequence: CATSRDRAGFSPLHF. CDR3 DNA sequence: TGTGCCACCAGCAGAGATAGAGCAGGGTTTTCACCCCTCCACTTT.

This clonotype was counted at least ten times. V gene TRBV19 combines with J gene TRBJ2-6; TRBD1 aligns across 8 bases. Germline lookup yields CDR1 LNHDA and CDR2 SQIVND (reference sequence). V shed 5 bases, J shed 0 bases, and the junction held 6 bases outside the gene matches. This CDR3 has 17 amino acids. The chain's CDR3 is CASSADRAFSGANVLTF. CDR3 DNA: TGTGCCAGTAGTGCGGACAGGGCCTTCTCTGGGGCCAACGTCCTGACTTTC.

This clonotype was seen at least ten times. V usage is TRBV6-5 and J usage is TRBJ2-7; D might be TRBD2 (6 bases). The CDR3 is 11 amino acids. Looked up from germline, CDR1 is MNHEY and CDR2 is SVGAGI. Trimming took 8 bases from V and 6 from J, leaving 11 bases between them. CDR3 residues: CASLGGTEQYF. The DNA of the CDR3 is TGTGCCAGCCTTGGCGGGACCGAGCAGTACTTC.

This clonotype was seen more than once but under ten times. V gene TRBV19 combines with J gene TRBJ2-3; TRBD1 might be the D (6 bases). From germline, CDR1 is LNHDA and CDR2 SQIVND (reference sequence). CDR3 length: 16 residues. Trimming took off 7 bases at V and 2 bases at J, with 19 bases between the two ends. In nucleotides, the CDR3 is TGTGCCAGTACCCCGGGACACCTCCTATTCACAGATACGCAGTATTTT. Its protein is CASTPGHLLFTDTQYF.

This clonotype was detected a few times. The chain uses TRBV30 and TRBJ1-5; D ambiguous. The germline CDR1 and CDR2 sequences are GTSNPN and SVGIG (reference sequence). V was pared by 0 bases and J by 1 base, with 13 bases between. There are 16 residues in the CDR3. The CDR3 nucleotides are TGTGCCTGGAGTGTAAAGTCGTCTCCGAGCAATCAGCCCCAGCATTTT. Amino acids: CAWSVKSSPSNQPQHF.